These 19 T cell receptor beta chains share one sample of origin, sequenced in a study of blood T cell repertoires in COVID-19 (TCRdb year 2020). Library preparation used the immunoSEQ multiplex PCR assay. Drawn from immuneACCESS, this table holds only the in-frame rearrangements with V and J called that TCRdb kept. Clones are partly lost; checked studies trace under half to an unresolved V gene and leave the rest unexplained. The sample table records fewer than 300,000 clones; 75% to 95% of these occur just once. Of the sample, just over 2.5% falls within the top ten clones. The source material was peripheral blood. The source is a person aged 18 to 29 with COVID-19, enrolled during active disease.

The gene calls are TRBV6-5 and TRBJ1-1; D remains ambiguous. V lost 7 bases, J lost 2 bases, and 8 bases lay in between. The CDR3 contains 12 residues. Germline values: CDR1 MNHEY, CDR2 SVGAGI. CDR3 residues: CASITRNTEAFF. The CDR3 nucleotides are TGTGCCAGCATAACGAGAAACACTGAAGCTTTCTTT.

The chain uses TRBV24-1 and TRBJ2-5; 7 nucleotides match TRBD2. Germline V gives CDR1 KGHDR, CDR2 SFDVKD. Trimming cost V 2 bases and J 2 bases; bases outside gene matches: 7. The CDR3 sequence is 16 residues long. This CDR3 reads CATSDWSSGKQETQYF. The CDR3, as DNA: TGTGCCACCAGTGATTGGTCCAGCGGGAAACAAGAGACCCAGTACTTC.

The J gene is TRBJ2-1, the V gene TRBV4-2; D is possibly TRBD2 (6 bases). CDR1 and CDR2 (germline): LGHNA, YNFKEQ. The CDR3 is 16 residues long. The germline V and J ends were trimmed by 0 bases and 8 bases, with 17 bases remaining between them. CDR3 amino acids: CASSQDATSQWDEQFF. In nucleotides, the CDR3 is TGTGCCAGCAGCCAAGATGCGACTAGTCAGTGGGATGAGCAGTTCTTC.

The V call is TRBV19, the J call TRBJ2-1; TRBD2 matches at 8 bases. V shed 6 bases and J 2 bases; nucleotides not matched to a gene: 9. Germline-derived CDR1 and CDR2 are LNHDA and SQIVND (reference sequence). This CDR3 is built from 16 residues. The CDR3 nucleotides read TGTGCCAGTAGCAACCAGCGGGAGAGTACCTACAATGAGCAGTTCTTC. Translating gives CASSNQRESTYNEQFF.

The rearrangement joins TRBV10-3 to TRBJ1-2; a possible D gene is TRBD1 (6 bases). V lost 10 bases and J lost 5, with 20 bases in between. CDR1 is ENHRY, CDR2 SYGVKD, per germline. This CDR3 has 14 residues. In nucleotides, the CDR3 is TGTGCCACGGACGTCGGGGGGGCGTTTTATGGCTACACCTTC. This codes for CATDVGGAFYGYTF.

J is TRBJ2-1 and V is TRBV6-5; D is undetermined. The length of the CDR3 is 14 residues. Germline V gene sequence: CDR1 MNHEY, CDR2 SVGAGI. V lost 3 bases, J lost 4 bases, and 10 bases lay in between. CDR3 residues: CASSYQAQYNEQFF. DNA of the CDR3: TGTGCCAGCAGTTATCAGGCACAGTACAATGAGCAGTTCTTC.

The genes are TRBV19 and TRBJ2-7; 8 nucleotides match TRBD1. Trimming removed 3 bases from V and 5 bases from J; junction bases left unmatched: 6. The CDR3 consists of 14 residues. In germline, CDR1 is LNHDA, CDR2 SQIVND (reference sequence). CDR3: CASSIGDRRNEQYF. The CDR3 region has the DNA TGTGCCAGTAGTATTGGGGACAGGAGAAACGAGCAGTACTTC.

This clone was observed a single time. This rearrangement joins TRBV4-1 to TRBJ2-3, with 8 nucleotides matching TRBD2. CDR1 and CDR2 (germline): MGHRA, YSYEKL. The CDR3 sequence is 15 residues long. The V segment lost 3 bases and the J segment 2 bases; nucleotides outside the gene matches: 4. CDR3 bases: TGCGCCAGCAGCCACTCAGCGGGAGCCACAGATACGCAGTATTTT. Translating gives CASSHSAGATDTQYF.

The chain recombines TRBV7-9 with TRBJ2-1, with a possible D match to TRBD2 (5 bases). The CDR3 is 15 residues long. V lost 4 bases and J 0 bases, leaving 10 bases between the germline ends. From germline, CDR1 is SEHNR and CDR2 FQNEAQ (reference sequence). For the CDR3, the DNA is TGTGCCAGCAGCTCGCCTAGCCGCTCCTACAATGAGCAGTTCTTC. Protein product: CASSSPSRSYNEQFF.

This chain links TRBV9 with TRBJ1-1; the D is unclear. The CDR3 is 13 residues long. The V end was cut by 4 bases, the J end by 6 bases, with 13 bases between. Germline V gene data show CDR1 as SGDLS and CDR2 as YYNGEE. The CDR3 DNA is TGTGCCAGCAGCCCCGGCCCGAGGGCTGAAGCTTTCTTT. This translates into CASSPGPRAEAFF.

This clone showed up just a few times. J is TRBJ2-1 and V is TRBV9, with 13 nucleotides matching TRBD2. Germline CDR1 and CDR2: SGDLS and YYNGEE. Trimming removed 0 bases from V and 0 bases from J; junction bases left unmatched: 3. This CDR3 is 18 amino acids long. Here the CDR3 reads CASSVEGLAGDSYNEQFF. The CDR3 DNA follows: TGTGCCAGCAGCGTAGAAGGACTAGCGGGAGACTCCTACAATGAGCAGTTCTTC.

The V and J genes are TRBV2 and TRBJ1-1; D is possibly TRBD1 (6 bases). CDR1 is SNHLY and CDR2 is FYNNEI in the germline V gene. V gave up 6 bases and J gave up 0 bases, with 14 bases separating them. This CDR3 is built from 15 residues. The CDR3 DNA follows: TGTGCCAGCAGCCCCGGACAGCTACTGAACACTGAAGCTTTCTTT. It is translated as CASSPGQLLNTEAFF.

V usage is TRBV9 and J usage is TRBJ1-4; 8 bases agree with TRBD1. Germline CDR1 reads SGDLS; CDR2 reads YYNGEE. The CDR3 sequence is 16 residues long. The junction had 6 bases not matched to a gene; V was cut back by 4 bases and J by 1 base. The CDR3 bases are TGTGCCAGCAGCCCAGGACAGGGAGGAACTAATGAAAAACTGTTTTTT. Its translation: CASSPGQGGTNEKLFF.

The chain joins TRBV5-4 to TRBJ1-2, with 7 bases identical to TRBD1. The CDR3 contains 14 residues. V dropped 3 bases and J dropped 7; count of bases not matched to a gene: 9. CDR1 is SGHNT, CDR2 YYREEE, per germline (reference sequence). CDR3: CASSSQGTAVGYTF. For the CDR3, the DNA is TGTGCCAGCAGCTCGCAGGGGACAGCGGTTGGCTACACCTTC.

The genes are TRBV5-1 and TRBJ2-5; 7 bases are a match to TRBD1. The germline gives CDR1 SGHRS, CDR2 YFSETQ. The CDR3 has 15 amino acids. V lost 1 base, J lost 5 bases, and 8 bases stayed unmatched. The CDR3 here is CASSLLQGSGETQYF. The DNA for the CDR3 is TGCGCCAGCAGCTTGTTACAGGGGAGTGGGGAGACCCAGTACTTC.

This chain joins TRBV5-1 and TRBJ2-1, with D maybe TRBD1 (6 bases). Trimming took 4 bases from V and 0 from J, leaving 17 bases between them. CDR3 size: 17 residues. Germline-derived CDR1 and CDR2 are SGHRS and YFSETQ. CDR3 protein: CASSHGFGGGSYNEQFF. As DNA, the CDR3 is TGCGCCAGCAGCCATGGTTTTGGGGGCGGCTCCTACAATGAGCAGTTCTTC.

The chain couples TRBV2 to TRBJ1-5, with a tentative D call TRBD1 (5 bases). V was shortened by 3 bases and J by 9 bases, with 12 bases between the two germline ends. The CDR3 contains 13 residues. Germline V gene lookup returns CDR1 SNHLY and CDR2 FYNNEI. This chain's CDR3 is CASSEEGRSPQHF. DNA for the CDR3: TGTGCCAGCAGTGAGGAGGGACGGTCGCCCCAGCATTTT.

The V and J genes are TRBV3-1 (or the pseudogene TRBV3-2) and TRBJ2-7; TRBD2 aligns across 9 bases. This CDR3 is 15 amino acids long. The ends lost 2 bases at V and 4 bases at J; junction bases unmatched: 6. In germline, CDR1 is LGHDT, CDR2 YNNKEL (reference sequence). CDR3 residues: CASSQFSSGIYEQYF. In DNA, the CDR3 is TGTGCCAGCAGCCAATTCTCTAGCGGGATTTACGAGCAGTACTTC.

This chain uses TRBV7-6 with TRBJ2-1, with 8 nucleotides matching TRBD2. The junction had 7 bases not matched to a gene; V was cut back by 0 bases and J by 0 bases. This CDR3 comprises 18 residues. The germline V gene encodes CDR1 SGHVS and CDR2 FNYEAQ. The CDR3 here is CASSLALAGLSSYNEQFF. The CDR3, as DNA: TGTGCCAGCAGCTTAGCTCTAGCGGGTCTAAGCTCCTACAATGAGCAGTTCTTC.